The rows below give T cell receptor beta chains drawn from one sample of a study of blood T cell repertoires in COVID-19. Libraries were prepared by immunoSEQ multiplex PCR; TCRdb keeps only in-frame clonotypes and omits some of them. The table has about 400,000 clones, around 92% seen once. Input material: peripheral blood. These TCRs come from a man between 40 and 49 years old with acute or convalescent COVID-19. Both conserved end residues are part of each CDR3. A D gene is named only where the DNA matches it firmly. Not all rows give a size; the values are once, few, many and, for expanded clones, a class.

j_call d_call clone_size v_call cdr3_aa cdr3_nt
TRBJ1-5 NA NA TRBV9 CASSVGDSLNQPQHF TGTGCCAGCAGCGTAGGAGACAGTCTGAATCAGCCCCAGCATTTT
TRBJ2-2 NA NA TRBV6-2/TRBV6-3 CASSPTRRANTGELFF TGTGCCAGCAGCCCTACCCGGAGGGCGAACACCGGGGAGCTGTTTTTT
TRBJ2-7 NA few TRBV7-8 CASSSGSRHQQGILSEQYF TGTGCCAGCAGCTCCGGTAGTAGGCATCAACAGGGTATCTTGTCCGAGCAGTACTTC
TRBJ2-3 NA NA TRBV7-6 CASSLSTGVYTDTQYF TGTGCCAGCAGCTTATCTACGGGGGTCTACACAGATACGCAGTATTTT
TRBJ1-5 TRBD1 once TRBV6-4 CASKATGRGQPQHF TGTGCCAGCAAAGCGACAGGGCGGGGACAGCCCCAGCATTTT
TRBJ2-7 NA NA TRBV15 CATSRDPTYEQYF TGTGCCACCAGCAGAGATCCCACCTACGAGCAGTACTTC
TRBJ1-1 TRBD1 NA TRBV9 CASSVDPQGALNTEAFF TGTGCCAGCAGCGTAGACCCCCAGGGGGCCCTGAACACTGAAGCTTTCTTT
TRBJ1-2 NA NA TRBV11-2 CASSLPLGGDGYTF TGTGCCAGCAGCTTACCTCTGGGAGGGGATGGCTACACCTTC
TRBJ1-3 NA NA TRBV11-2 CASSLLRSGNTIYF TGTGCCAGCAGCCTCCTGCGCTCTGGAAACACCATATATTTT
TRBJ1-3 TRBD1 NA TRBV2 CASNPNRGHGNTIYF TGTGCCAGCAATCCCAACAGGGGGCATGGAAACACCATATATTTT
TRBJ1-4 TRBD1 NA TRBV27 CASSQRDRGNEKLFF TGTGCCAGCAGTCAAAGGGACAGGGGTAATGAAAAACTGTTTTTT
TRBJ1-1 TRBD1 NA TRBV30 CAWSDGQGNTEAFF TGTGCCTGGAGTGACGGACAGGGGAACACTGAAGCTTTCTTT
TRBJ2-1 NA NA TRBV7-9 CASVRVGVEQFF TGTGCCAGCGTCCGAGTGGGAGTGGAGCAGTTCTTC
TRBJ2-3 TRBD2 NA TRBV9 CASSPTLAGGGDTQYF TGTGCCAGCAGCCCCACCCTAGCGGGGGGTGGAGATACGCAGTATTTT
TRBJ1-4 NA NA TRBV21-1 CASSGGQNEKLFF TGTGCCAGCAGCGGAGGACAGAATGAAAAACTGTTTTTT
TRBJ2-1 TRBD1 NA TRBV19 CASSIAGGLFNEQFF TGTGCCAGTAGTATAGCAGGGGGCCTATTCAATGAGCAGTTCTTC
TRBJ1-2 TRBD1 NA TRBV7-9 CASSPWDRGNGYTF TGTGCCAGCAGCCCATGGGACAGGGGGAATGGCTACACCTTC
TRBJ1-2 TRBD1 NA TRBV2 CASTRDRANYGYTF TGTGCCAGCACGCGGGACAGGGCTAACTATGGCTACACCTTC
TRBJ2-5 TRBD1 few TRBV6-5 CASSYGTGGAETQYF TGTGCCAGCAGTTACGGGACAGGGGGCGCAGAGACCCAGTACTTC
TRBJ2-1 NA NA TRBV15 CATSRVRGGEQFF TGTGCCACCAGCAGAGTGAGAGGTGGTGAGCAGTTCTTC
TRBJ2-1 NA NA TRBV9 CASTSLAGEQFF TGTGCCAGCACCTCTTTGGCAGGTGAGCAGTTCTTC
TRBJ1-2 TRBD1 NA TRBV27 CASSIQGRHGYTF TGTGCCAGCAGTATACAGGGGCGCCATGGCTACACCTTC
TRBJ1-5 NA NA TRBV15 CATSTRVDNQPQHF TGTGCCACCAGCACCAGGGTTGACAATCAGCCCCAGCATTTT
TRBJ1-2 NA NA TRBV3-1/TRBV3-2 CASSQFRAHGYTF TGTGCCAGCAGCCAGTTCAGGGCCCATGGCTACACCTTC
TRBJ1-2 NA NA TRBV6-5 CASSYSGARAF TGTGCCAGCAGTTACTCAGGGGCTAGGGCCTTC
TRBJ2-5 NA NA TRBV27 CASSRQTSNALQETQYF TGTGCCAGCAGCAGACAGACTTCCAACGCCCTCCAAGAGACCCAGTACTTC
TRBJ2-7 TRBD2 NA TRBV27 CASPLLGRDALYEQYF TGTGCCAGCCCACTTTTGGGGAGGGATGCCCTGTACGAGCAGTACTTC
TRBJ2-1 TRBD2 once TRBV6-5 CACSREGLNEQFF TGTGCCTGCTCGCGGGAGGGCCTCAATGAGCAGTTCTTC
TRBJ2-7 TRBD2 NA TRBV4-1 CASSRAGGPYEQYF TGCGCCAGCAGCCGAGCGGGAGGGCCCTACGAGCAGTACTTC
TRBJ2-1 TRBD2 NA TRBV19 CASSTAGLAGEQFF TGTGCCAGTAGTACCGCAGGACTAGCGGGAGAGCAGTTCTTC